The sequence of this TCR beta chain was determined in a study of T cells in Graves' hyperthyroidism and ophthalmopathy. Regions amplified from RNA transcripts were the TCR beta CDR3 regions. A first-round RT-PCR of the TCR CDR3 used the HTBI primer set. TCRdb re-derived calls from the multiplex PCR reads in MiXCR, one entry per CDR3 protein. Seen here are around 350,000 distinct CDR3 sequences, roughly 15% observed once, and the top ten hold approximately 19%. Regarding the study as a whole: From stable hyperthyroidism, ophthalmopathy was separated by a 13 V-J model. Most clonotypes expanded in thyroid above 0.001 were likewise present in blood.

The CDR3 runs 15 residues. The ends were cut back, 1 base at V and 0 bases at J, with 9 bases in the middle. Germline CDR1 and CDR2: SGHTA and FQGNSA. For ophthalmopathy patients, the Clinical Activity Score was at least 3 and the NOSPECS grade at least 4; duration was under 3 months. This clonotype was seen ten or more times. Its target is unknown. This clonotype was obtained from a woman aged 55-69 years with Graves' ophthalmopathy. Sequenced sample: blood. The chain has TRBV7-2 and TRBJ1-2, with D perhaps matching TRBD1 (5 bases). Here the CDR3 reads CASSLGRGANYGYTF. As DNA, the CDR3 is TGTGCCAGCAGCTTAGGAAGGGGCGCTAACTATGGCTACACCTTC. Looking up the rest from reference TRBV7-2 and TRBJ1-2 gives the full variable domain: GAGVSQSPSNKVTEKGKDVELRCDPISGHTALYWYRQSLGQGLEFLIYFQGNSAPDKSGLPSDRFSAERTGGSVSTLTIQRTQQEDSAVYLCASSLGRGANYGYTFGSGTRLTVV.